A single sample gave rise to the 28 T cell receptor beta chains below, sequenced in a study of neoadjuvant anti-PD-1 for oral cavity cancer (dated by TCRdb to the early 2020s). The library came from the immunoSEQ multiplex PCR assay. Entries here come from immuneACCESS through TCRdb and include only in-frame sequences with V and J called. Some clones fail to appear in such tables; in the studies checked, an unresolved V gene covers under half of the shortfall, and the cause of the remainder is unknown. The sample data list 9,300 or so clones, and around 80% of these were observed just once. The leading ten clones occupy roughly 4.2% of the sample. Taken with the paper, the label for time point translates to: after neoadjuvant nivolumab, at surgical resection. The specimen comprised PBMCs, sampled after nivolumab (anti-PD-1) treatment. The receptors were sampled from a person aged 40 to 85 with oral cavity squamous cell carcinoma.

Worth noting for this clone: At one end, the junction sequence differs from germline, possibly due to a read error. The rearrangement links TRBV6-1 to TRBJ2-5; D is possibly TRBD2 (6 bases). The CDR3 loop spans 16 amino acids. Germline loops: CDR1 MNHNS, CDR2 SASEGT. The CDR3 reads CASSEARGVLRESQYF. CDR3 in DNA: TGTGCCAGCAGTGAAGCGCGCGGGGTACTAAGAGAGTCCCAGTACTTC.

The chain combines TRBV5-1 with TRBJ1-6, with D maybe TRBD1 (5 bases). Germline V CDR1 and CDR2: SGHRS, YFSETQ. The V end was cut by 2 bases, the J end by 10 bases, with 16 bases between. The CDR3 consists of 15 residues. The CDR3 DNA follows: TGCGCCAGCAGCTTTGGGGTAGGGGCCCGGTCACCCCTCCACTTT. It encodes CASSFGVGARSPLHF. Together with reference TRBV5-1 and TRBJ1-6, the CDR3 gives the full variable domain: KAGVTQTPRYLIKTRGQQVTLSCSPISGHRSVSWYQQTPGQGLQFLFEYFSETQRNKGNFPGRFSGRQFSNSRSEMNVSTLELGDSALYLCASSFGVGARSPLHFGNGTRLTVT.

This clone was detected only a few times. This sequence joins TRBV2 and TRBJ1-2; weak D call: TRBD1 (6 bases). Looked up from germline, CDR1 is SNHLY and CDR2 is FYNNEI. The length of the CDR3 is 13 residues. V dropped 2 bases and J dropped 5 bases, with 9 bases sitting between them. The CDR3 protein is CASSERGGYGYTF. In nucleotides, the CDR3 is TGTGCCAGCAGTGAAAGGGGGGGATATGGCTACACCTTC.

The CDR3 bases are TGTGCCAGCAGCTTACGACAGGGTATCTACAATGAGCAGTTCTTC. As protein: CASSLRQGIYNEQFF. The J gene is TRBJ2-1, the V gene TRBV7-2; 7 positions agree with TRBD1. The CDR3 runs 15 residues. J gave up 3 bases and V 2 bases, and 4 bases lay outside the gene matches. In germline, CDR1 is SGHTA, CDR2 FQGNSA.

This clone showed up just a few times. The rearrangement uses TRBV7-9 and TRBJ2-5; D not certain. Trimming pared 3 bases from V and 2 bases from J, leaving 13 bases between. In germline, CDR1 is SEHNR, CDR2 FQNEAQ (reference sequence). The CDR3 is 15 residues long. Here the CDR3 DNA reads TGTGCCAGCAGCTTCCTAGGGCGCTTTCAAGAGACCCAGTACTTC. It encodes CASSFLGRFQETQYF.

The CDR3 region has the DNA TGTGCCAGCAGTAGCAGGGGGCCCATCACTGAAGCTTTCTTT. Its translation is CASSSRGPITEAFF. This chain connects TRBV11-3 to TRBJ1-1; 8 bases agree with TRBD1. CDR1 SGHNT and CDR2 YENEEA come from the germline V gene. CDR3 size: 14 residues. V lost 6 bases to trimming and J lost 4 bases; unmatched junction nucleotides: 7.

The V call is TRBV11-2, the J call TRBJ2-3; 8 bases map to TRBD2. CDR1 and CDR2 (germline): SGHAT, FQNNGV. Trimming removed 6 bases from V and 1 base from J; junction bases left unmatched: 3. The CDR3 spans 14 residues. The CDR3 region is CASRRAGGTDTQYF. Here the CDR3 DNA reads TGTGCCAGCAGGAGAGCGGGGGGCACAGATACGCAGTATTTT.

The chain recombines TRBV2 with TRBJ2-5; no clear D. The CDR3 contains 13 residues. Trimming left V 4 bases short and J 2 bases short, with 8 bases between. Germline V CDR1 and CDR2: SNHLY, FYNNEI. The CDR3: CASSAQLQETQYF. For the CDR3, the DNA is TGTGCCAGCAGTGCACAACTGCAAGAGACCCAGTACTTC. Based on the CDR3 plus reference TRBV2 and TRBJ2-5, the full variable domain is EPEVTQTPSHQVTQMGQEVILRCVPISNHLYFYWYRQILGQKVEFLVSFYNNEISEKSEIFDDQFSVERPDGSNFTLKIRSTKLEDSAMYFCASSAQLQETQYFGPGTRLLVL.

The genes are TRBV19 and TRBJ1-4; 8 nucleotides align to TRBD1. V shed 3 bases and J 4 bases; nucleotides not matched to a gene: 7. The CDR3 covers 16 residues. Looked up from germline, CDR1 is LNHDA and CDR2 is SQIVND (reference sequence). Here the CDR3 DNA reads TGTGCCAGTAGTATTCTAGAGGGACAGGATAATGAAAAACTGTTTTTT. Its translation is CASSILEGQDNEKLFF.

V is TRBV6-5 and J is TRBJ2-1, with 8 bases fitting TRBD2. This CDR3 has 14 amino acids. The V segment lost 7 bases and the J segment 3 bases; nucleotides outside the gene matches: 5. The germline V gene encodes CDR1 MNHEY and CDR2 SVGAGI. CDR3 amino acids: CASKVAGIYNEQFF. CDR3 DNA sequence: TGTGCCAGCAAGGTAGCGGGGATCTACAATGAGCAGTTCTTC.

This sequence joins TRBV5-1 and TRBJ1-1; the D is unclear. CDR3 length: 15 residues. V was clipped by 4 bases and J by 1 base, with 14 bases between them. Germline V gene data show CDR1 as SGHRS and CDR2 as YFSETQ. CDR3 DNA: TGCGCCAGCAGCCTTCAGCCGGTTGAGAACACTGAAGCTTTCTTT. Translation: CASSLQPVENTEAFF. The full variable domain, rest sourced from reference TRBV5-1 and TRBJ1-1, is KAGVTQTPRYLIKTRGQQVTLSCSPISGHRSVSWYQQTPGQGLQFLFEYFSETQRNKGNFPGRFSGRQFSNSRSEMNVSTLELGDSALYLCASSLQPVENTEAFFGQGTRLTVV.

The chain recombines TRBV21-1 with TRBJ2-1; TRBD2 is taken as the D call from the table, unchecked against the DNA. TRBV21-1 is labeled a pseudogene. The CDR3 extends over 17 amino acids. The CDR3 region has the DNA TGTGCCAGCAGCAAACGACCGGGACTAGCGGGATCCTTAAGGCAGTTCTTC. Its translation is CASSKRPGLAGSLRQFF.

This clone has more than one count but fewer than ten. CDR3 bases: TGTGCCAGCAGCTTTAAAGACTCGAACACTGAAGCTTTCTTT. Residues: CASSFKDSNTEAFF. J is TRBJ1-1 and V is TRBV7-8, with unresolved D. This CDR3 contains 14 residues. The germline CDR1 and CDR2 sequences are SGHVS and FQNEAQ. The V gene lost 3 bases and the J gene lost 1 base, with 9 bases spanning the gap.

J is TRBJ1-1 and V is TRBV5-1, with a weak D call TRBD1 (5 bases). Trimming removed 3 bases from V and 0 bases from J, with 12 bases in between. Germline V CDR1 and CDR2: SGHRS, YFSETQ. There are 15 residues in the CDR3. This CDR3 reads CASSWGSGLNTEAFF. The CDR3 nucleotides are TGCGCCAGCAGCTGGGGGTCAGGGTTGAACACTGAAGCTTTCTTT.

The chain combines TRBV4-1 with TRBJ2-1, with 9 nucleotides matching TRBD2. From germline, CDR1 is MGHRA and CDR2 YSYEKL. The CDR3 extends over 18 amino acids. V lost 0 bases and J lost 8; bases outside the gene matches: 14. The CDR3: CASSQEYAGASGNDEQFF. The CDR3 DNA follows: TGCGCCAGCAGCCAAGAATATGCGGGGGCTAGCGGGAACGATGAGCAGTTCTTC.

This chain connects TRBV4-1 to TRBJ1-4; D ambiguous. Trimming removed 1 base at V and 8 bases at J, with 14 bases between. Germline-derived CDR1 and CDR2 are MGHRA and YSYEKL. This CDR3 has 15 residues. The CDR3 DNA reads as TGCGCCAGCAGCCAAGCAAGGGCCCGGGGAGAAAAACTGTTTTTT. It specifies CASSQARARGEKLFF.

This clone was seen a few times. V usage is TRBV5-4 and J usage is TRBJ1-2, with 10 bases aligning to TRBD1. Germline V gene data show CDR1 as SGHNT and CDR2 as YYREEE (reference sequence). This CDR3 is built from 17 residues. With V trimmed by 4 bases and J by 3 bases, 12 bases remained unmatched. CDR3 protein: CASSPRGDRGGDYGYTF. The CDR3 DNA is TGTGCCAGCAGCCCCCGAGGGGACAGGGGAGGGGACTATGGCTACACCTTC. Filled out from reference TRBV5-4 and TRBJ1-2, the complete variable domain reads ETGVTQSPTHLIKTRGQQVTLRCSSQSGHNTVSWYQQALGQGPQFIFQYYREEENGRGNFPPRFSGLQFPNYSSELNVNALELDDSALYLCASSPRGDRGGDYGYTFGSGTRLTVV.

CDR3 DNA sequence: TGCGCCAGCACCGATTTCGGCGATGAGCAGTTCTTC. It is translated as CASTDFGDEQFF. This sequence joins TRBV5-1 and TRBJ2-1, with D unclear. CDR1 and CDR2 from the germline V gene are SGHRS and YFSETQ. V lost 6 bases, J lost 8 bases, and 12 bases lay in between. This CDR3 contains 12 residues.

This clone has a handful of counts. The chain recombines TRBV6-5 with TRBJ1-3, with 7 nucleotides matching TRBD1. The length of the CDR3 is 16 residues. Germline CDR1 MNHEY, CDR2 SVGAGI. Trimming removed 0 bases from V and 0 bases from J; junction bases left unmatched: 2. The CDR3 nucleotides are TGTGCCAGCAGTTACTCGGACAGGTTCTCTGGAAACACCATATATTTT. Protein product: CASSYSDRFSGNTIYF.

The V gene is TRBV2, the J gene TRBJ2-3, with D perhaps given as TRBD1 or TRBD2 (5 bases each). Germline CDR1 SNHLY, CDR2 FYNNEI. V was shortened by 6 bases and J by 0 bases, with 13 bases between the two germline ends. The CDR3 is made up of 15 amino acids. The CDR3: CASSRDRVSTDTQYF. In nucleotides, the CDR3 is TGTGCCAGCAGCAGGGACCGCGTAAGCACAGATACGCAGTATTTT.

The chain couples TRBV11-1 to TRBJ1-5; D is unresolved. Germline V gives CDR1 SGHAT, CDR2 FQDESV (reference sequence). Trimming took off 6 bases at V and 0 bases at J, with 6 bases between the two ends. This CDR3 comprises 13 residues. The CDR3 DNA is TGTGCCAGCAGTCTATATAGCAATCAGCCCCAGCATTTT. As protein: CASSLYSNQPQHF.

J is TRBJ2-7 and V is TRBV15, with a possible D match to TRBD2 (5 bases). Trimming pared 5 bases from V and 3 bases from J, leaving 20 bases between. This CDR3 spans 16 amino acids. Germline lookup yields CDR1 LNHNV and CDR2 YYDKDF (reference sequence). The CDR3 nucleotides read TGTGCCACCAGCCGCCTGAGTGGGCAGGCGGGCTACGAGCAGTACTTC. It encodes CATSRLSGQAGYEQYF. Drawing the rest from reference TRBV15 and TRBJ2-7, the complete variable domain is DAMVIQNPRYQVTQFGKPVTLSCSQTLNHNVMYWYQQKSSQAPKLLFHYYDKDFNNEADTPDNFQSRRPNTSFCFLDIRSPGLGDTAMYLCATSRLSGQAGYEQYFGPGTRLTVT.

This rearrangement joins TRBV6-5 to TRBJ1-5; D unclear. This CDR3 spans 13 amino acids. V gave up 7 bases and J gave up 3 bases, with 10 bases separating them. In germline, CDR1 is MNHEY, CDR2 SVGAGI. The CDR3 loop reads CASKPGSNQPQHF. The CDR3 DNA sequence: TGTGCCAGCAAGCCCGGATCCAATCAGCCCCAGCATTTT.

The V and J genes are TRBV9 and TRBJ1-1, with 7 nucleotides matching TRBD1. This CDR3 is 16 amino acids long. Per germline, CDR1 SGDLS and CDR2 YYNGEE. Trimming took 4 bases from V and 2 from J; bases not matched to a gene: 11. The CDR3 sequence: CASSPSTGKENTEAFF. The CDR3 DNA sequence: TGTGCCAGCAGCCCTTCGACAGGGAAGGAAAACACTGAAGCTTTCTTT.

The chain links TRBV7-8 to TRBJ1-5, with D perhaps TRBD1 (5 bases). The CDR3 extends over 20 amino acids. V lost 5 bases and J 14 bases, leaving 40 bases between the germline ends. The germline V gene has CDR1 SGHVS and CDR2 FQNEAQ. The CDR3 DNA reads as TGTGCCAGCAGCCGGAGGGAGAAGGGGCCGGGAACTACATGGGCATTTGCGGAGCATTTT. It yields the protein CASSRREKGPGTTWAFAEHF.

This chain joins TRBV6-1 and TRBJ2-7, with a possible D match to TRBD1 (7 bases). The CDR3 has 14 residues. Germline V gene data show CDR1 as MNHNS and CDR2 as SASEGT. Between the trimmed V and J ends, which lost 3 bases and 4 bases, there was a span of 13 bases. DNA of the CDR3: TGTGCCAGCAGTGAGGCCAGGGGGGTTTACGAGCAGTACTTC. This sequence encodes CASSEARGVYEQYF.

Details on this clone: One end of the junction fails to match germline, which may point to a read error. The chain uses TRBV19 and TRBJ2-7; D ambiguous. The CDR3 is 14 residues long. Germline CDR1 and CDR2: LNHDA and SQIVND (reference sequence). CDR3 DNA sequence: TGTGCCAGTAGTGAGGCGAGTAGACCGTCTTCCTTGCACTTC. This encodes CASSEASRPSSLHF.

The chain carries TRBV11-2 and TRBJ1-1; D not certain. CDR1 is SGHAT, CDR2 FQNNGV, per germline. Trimming pared 0 bases from V and 1 base from J, leaving 12 bases between. The CDR3 spans 16 residues. DNA of the CDR3: TGTGCCAGCAGCTTAGATTGGGGTAATAAGAACACTGAAGCTTTCTTT. Translation: CASSLDWGNKNTEAFF.